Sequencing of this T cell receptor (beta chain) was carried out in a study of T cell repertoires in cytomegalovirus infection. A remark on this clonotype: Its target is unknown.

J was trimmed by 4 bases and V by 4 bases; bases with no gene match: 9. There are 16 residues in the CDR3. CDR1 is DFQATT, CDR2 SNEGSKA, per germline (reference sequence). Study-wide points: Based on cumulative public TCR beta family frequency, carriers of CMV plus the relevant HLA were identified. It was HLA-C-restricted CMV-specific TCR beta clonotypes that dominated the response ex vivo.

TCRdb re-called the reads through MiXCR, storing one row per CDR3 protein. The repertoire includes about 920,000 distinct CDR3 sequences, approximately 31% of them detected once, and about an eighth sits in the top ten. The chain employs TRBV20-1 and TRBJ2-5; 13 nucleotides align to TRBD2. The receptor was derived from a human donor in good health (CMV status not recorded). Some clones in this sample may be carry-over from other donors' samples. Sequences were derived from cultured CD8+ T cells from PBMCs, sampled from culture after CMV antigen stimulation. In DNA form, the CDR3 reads TGCAGTGCTATTCTCCGATGGACTAGCGGGGGAGAGACCCAGTACTTC. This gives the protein CSAILRWTSGGETQYF.